Each of the 5 T cell receptor beta chains below was sequenced from the same sample in a study of blood T cell repertoires in COVID-19. Sequencing was performed with immunoSEQ multiplex PCR; in TCRdb, only in-frame clones are kept and a portion is missing. The table includes some 150,000 clones, approximately 84% detected once. Material for sequencing was PBMCs or T cells enriched from blood (not recorded which). The receptor set was obtained from a woman between 18 and 30 years old who had been exposed to COVID-19.

The chain combines TRBV19 with TRBJ1-2, with TRBD1 as a possible D gene (6 bases). The CDR3 sequence is 16 residues long. The germline gives CDR1 LNHDA, CDR2 SQIVND (reference sequence). The V gene lost 8 bases and the J gene lost 4 bases, with 23 bases spanning the gap. The DNA for the CDR3 is TGTGCCAGTGGACATCTTCGAGAGGGGGTCGGCTATGGCTACACCTTC. Translation: CASGHLREGVGYGYTF. Filled out from reference TRBV19 and TRBJ1-2, the complete variable domain reads DGGITQSPKYLFRKEGQNVTLSCEQNLNHDAMYWYRQDPGQGLRLIYYSQIVNDFQKGDIAEGYSVSREKKESFPLTVTSAQKNPTAFYLCASGHLREGVGYGYTFGSGTRLTVV.

The V and J genes are TRBV9 and TRBJ1-3, with 8 bases identical to TRBD1. V lost 3 bases to trimming and J lost 4 bases; unmatched junction nucleotides: 9. CDR3 length: 16 residues. Germline CDR1 reads SGDLS; CDR2 reads YYNGEE. DNA for the CDR3: TGTGCCAGCAGCGAGAGGACAGGGCTTGGGGGAAACACCATATATTTT. Translating gives CASSERTGLGGNTIYF.

The chain recombines TRBV28 with TRBJ1-1; 8 bases agree with TRBD1. Germline CDR1 reads MDHEN; CDR2 reads SYDVKM. The CDR3 is made up of 14 amino acids. V lost 8 bases and J lost 7; bases outside the gene matches: 12. The CDR3 is CASVGGQGAGEAFF. The CDR3 DNA reads TGTGCCAGCGTCGGGGGCCAGGGGGCTGGTGAAGCTTTCTTT.

The chain combines TRBV11-2 with TRBJ1-1; no clear D gene. Per the germline V gene, CDR1 is SGHAT and CDR2 is FQNNGV. V lost 1 base, J lost 1 base, and 4 bases lay in between. This CDR3 region has 13 residues. The CDR3 DNA follows: TGTGCCAGCAGCTTAGCACAGAACACTGAAGCTTTCTTT. This sequence encodes CASSLAQNTEAFF.

Notes on this clone: The junction differs from germline at one of its ends, possibly a read error. The rearrangement joins TRBV11-3 to TRBJ2-3, with 9 bases matching TRBD2. This CDR3 contains 13 residues. Germline CDR1 SGHNT, CDR2 YENEEA. CDR3 region: CACSSGSPDTQYF. The CDR3 region has the DNA TGTGCCTGCAGTAGCGGGAGCCCAGATACGCAGTATTTT.